The present entry profiles one T cell receptor beta chain with its context. Original handling: Using reference gene primer amplification, nucleated cell counts were estimated. Only in-frame clones appear in the TCRdb table, and some are missing; sequencing was by immunoSEQ multiplex PCR. V and J calls and clone size follow that table, whereas D and trimming were derived from the DNA. The sample includes 100,000 to 150,000 clones, 80% to 85% seen only once; the top ten take 1.4% to 1.5%. The sample is drawn from a study of blood T cell repertoires in COVID-19. The wider study: Italy, Spain and the United States were the sources of the convalescent and acute COVID-19 samples. The cDNA or gDNA used as material had been derived from T cells, B-cell-depleted T cells, or PBMCs.

Germline CDR1 reads SGHAT; CDR2 reads FQNNGV. The CDR3 contains 15 residues. J lost 3 bases, V lost 5 bases, and 6 bases had no gene match. The chain combines TRBV11-2 with TRBJ1-1, with 10 bases aligning to TRBD1. Sequencing was done on a sample of peripheral blood. The TCR originated in a man aged 55 to 69 with acute or convalescent COVID-19. The CDR3, as DNA: TGTGCCAGCAGCCGGACAGGGGGGAAGTACACTGAAGCTTTCTTT. It yields the protein CASSRTGGKYTEAFF. Together with reference TRBV11-2 and TRBJ1-1, the CDR3 gives the full variable domain: EAGVAQSPRYKIIEKRQSVAFWCNPISGHATLYWYQQILGQGPKLLIQFQNNGVVDDSQLPKDRFSAERLKGVDSTLKIQPAKLEDSAVYLCASSRTGGKYTEAFFGQGTRLTVV.